A selection of T cell receptor beta chains follows, all from one sample in a study of CD8 T cells in ankylosing spondylitis. TCRdb called the 5' RACE reads again in MiXCR, with one record for every CDR3 protein. Among approximately 220,000 distinct CDR3 sequences listed, roughly 25% were seen once. Material for sequencing was blood, either unsorted or a sorted T cell fraction (not recorded which). Source of these receptors: a male donor with ankylosing spondylitis or in good health (not recorded which). The CDR3 runs from the conserved cysteine through the conserved F or W. Not all rows give a size; the values are once, few, many and, for expanded clones, a class.

v_call,clone_size,cdr3_aa
TRBV20-1,few,CSASGSDTQYF
TRBV5-1,many,CASSLEFSGKVEQYF
TRBV13,NA,CACSLGLGLAGGPRKTQYF
TRBV5-1,NA,CASSLGAGGNEQFF
TRBV10-3,few,CAISPRDPYEQYF
TRBV20-1,many,CSAGGGMNTEAFF
TRBV6-5,NA,CASSYRPGDIQYF
TRBV20-1,many,CSWEGGADTQYF
TRBV10-3,medium-sized,CAISDHNNEQFF
TRBV20-1,NA,CSARVPSGKTYEQYF
TRBV20-1,NA,CSARQMAIWDTQYF
TRBV10-3,once,CAARRADADTQYF
TRBV29-1,NA,CSVKPNLHSYEQYF
TRBV10-3,NA,CAITRASNTEAFF
TRBV5-1,NA,CASSGRTGGTTEAFF
TRBV6-1,many,CASRLEPGTNTGELFF
TRBV20-1,NA,CSARSGQRNSPLHF
TRBV6-5,NA,CASSYSWLPETQYF
TRBV20-1,NA,CSARRGIRDTQYF
TRBV11-2,few,CASSLGERDSRSPQETQYF
TRBV4-1,many,CASSQPDRPLEPQHF
TRBV15,many,CATSRDPRDNEQFF
TRBV10-3,many,CAITQTSGRAGDTGELFF
TRBV3-1,many,CASSPREGLEQFF
TRBV5-1,many,CASSLAGRGDTEAFF
TRBV6-1,few,CASSQDFIPYEQYF